A selection of T cell receptor beta chains follows, all from one sample in a study of cytomegalovirus exposure and HLA in healthy donors. Some clones are missing from TCRdb's copy, which holds only in-frame ones; the method was immunoSEQ multiplex PCR. The data show around 100,000 clones, 74% seen once. The material sequenced was PBMCs. These receptors all come from a man aged 25 to 40 in good health and CMV-seropositive. The CDR3 runs from the conserved cysteine through the conserved F or W. D genes are given only for firm matches.

v_call	j_call	d_call	cdr3_length	cdr3_aa
TRBV28	TRBJ1-3	NA	17	CASSKGAVNLSGNTIYF
TRBV10-2	TRBJ1-5	TRBD1	13	CASSPGQGVPQHF
TRBV7-9	TRBJ2-3	TRBD2	16	CASSPIPSGDTDTQYF
TRBV7-9	TRBJ1-1	NA	14	CSSSLGGGSTEAFF
TRBV5-6	TRBJ2-7	NA	14	CASTLVGDSYEQYF
TRBV28	TRBJ1-4	TRBD1	17	CASSSPVQGLRNEKLFF
TRBV28	TRBJ2-2	TRBD1	16	CASSFDRGQNPGELFF
TRBV5-1	TRBJ1-6	TRBD1	18	CASSLEGQGSSYNSPLHF
TRBV28	TRBJ1-6	NA	13	CASSDTVQSSLHF
TRBV6-5	TRBJ1-2	TRBD1	16	CASSLGQGAPNYGYTF
TRBV7-2	TRBJ1-6	NA	18	CASSLRGVNRDIGSPLHF